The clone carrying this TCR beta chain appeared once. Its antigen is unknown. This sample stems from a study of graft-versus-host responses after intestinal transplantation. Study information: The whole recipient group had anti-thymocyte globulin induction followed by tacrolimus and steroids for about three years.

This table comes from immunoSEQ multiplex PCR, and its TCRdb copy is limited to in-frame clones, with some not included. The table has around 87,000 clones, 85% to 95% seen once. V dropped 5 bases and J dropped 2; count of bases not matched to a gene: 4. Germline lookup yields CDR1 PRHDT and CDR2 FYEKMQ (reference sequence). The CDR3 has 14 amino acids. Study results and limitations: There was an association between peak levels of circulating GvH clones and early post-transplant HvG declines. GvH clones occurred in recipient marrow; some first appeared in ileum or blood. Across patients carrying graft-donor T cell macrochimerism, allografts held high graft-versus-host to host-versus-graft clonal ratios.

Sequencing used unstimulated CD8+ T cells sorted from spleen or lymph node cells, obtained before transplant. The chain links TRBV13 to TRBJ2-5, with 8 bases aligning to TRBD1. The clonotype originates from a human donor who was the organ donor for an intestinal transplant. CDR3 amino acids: CASSPHRGQETQYF. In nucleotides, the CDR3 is TGTGCCAGCAGCCCACACAGGGGGCAAGAGACCCAGTACTTC.